These 14 T cell receptor beta chains came from one sample sequenced in a study of blood T cell repertoires in COVID-19. The repertoire was sequenced with immunoSEQ multiplex PCR; TCRdb's copy has only in-frame clones and lacks some. The table shows under 300,000 clones, with just over 90% occurring only once. The sample taken for sequencing was PBMCs or T cells enriched from blood (not recorded which). These receptor sequences come from a woman between 40 and 50 years old with acute COVID-19.

CDR3 region: CASRSTGRVQETQYF. The CDR3 DNA reads TGTGCCAGCAGGTCAACAGGACGGGTCCAAGAGACCCAGTACTTC. The chain carries TRBV2 and TRBJ2-5; tentatively, D is TRBD1 (5 bases). The CDR3 runs to 15 residues. From germline, CDR1 is SNHLY and CDR2 FYNNEI. V dropped 6 bases and J dropped 1 base, with 15 bases sitting between them.

The chain joins TRBV29-1 to TRBJ2-2; 7 bases are shared with TRBD1. Per germline, CDR1 SQVTM and CDR2 ANQGSEA. This CDR3 region has 13 residues. The V gene end was trimmed by 6 bases and the J gene end by 7 bases; junction bases not matched to a gene: 8. Written as DNA, the CDR3 is TGCAGCGTGAAAGGGGGCGGGTACGGGGAGCTGTTTTTT. Amino acid sequence: CSVKGGGYGELFF.

The V gene is TRBV20-1, the J gene TRBJ2-1, with 7 bases matching TRBD1. J lost 9 bases, V lost 6 bases, and 2 bases had no gene match. Germline V lookup: CDR1 DFQATT, CDR2 SNEGSKA (reference sequence). The CDR3 is 10 amino acids. CDR3 residues: CSATGVEQFF. DNA of the CDR3: TGCAGTGCCACAGGGGTTGAGCAGTTCTTC.

This clone was picked up one time. Here the CDR3 reads CASSTPLGLPGETQYF. The CDR3 DNA reads TGTGCCAGCAGCACCCCCCTAGGCCTCCCGGGGGAGACCCAGTACTTC. The chain joins TRBV7-9 to TRBJ2-5; D might be TRBD2 (5 bases). The CDR3 contains 16 residues. Trimming stripped 5 bases from V and 5 bases from J, with 21 bases between. Germline V gene data show CDR1 as SEHNR and CDR2 as FQNEAQ (reference sequence).

The chain employs TRBV19 and TRBJ2-3; 8 positions match TRBD2. The V gene end was trimmed by 5 bases and the J gene end by 5 bases; junction bases not matched to a gene: 6. The CDR3 has 14 amino acids. Germline CDR1 is LNHDA and CDR2 is SQIVND (reference sequence). The CDR3 DNA reads TGTGCCAGTAGTGGACTAGCCGGGGTAGATACGCAGTATTTT. Translated, it gives CASSGLAGVDTQYF.

Comments on this clone: The limits of the CDR3 on the DNA are not certain, so only TCRdb's listed CDR3 is given. The V call is TRBV13, the J call TRBJ2-3; the table's D call, TRBD2, was not checked against the DNA. Looked up from germline, CDR1 is PRHDT and CDR2 is FYEKMQ (reference sequence). The CDR3 spans 17 residues, counting both ends. The CDR3 loop is CASSLAGTSSVSDTQYF.

The V and J genes are TRBV7-2 and TRBJ1-5; D not resolved. The length of the CDR3 is 14 residues. Looked up from germline, CDR1 is SGHTA and CDR2 is FQGNSA. Trimming stripped 0 bases from V and 4 bases from J, with 7 bases between. The CDR3 DNA follows: TGTGCCAGCAGCTTAGCCCAACTGAATCAGCCCCAGCATTTT. It is translated as CASSLAQLNQPQHF.

The chain has TRBV7-9 and TRBJ1-2; D gene uncertain. CDR1 and CDR2 from the germline V gene are SEHNR and FQNEAQ (reference sequence). V gave up 5 bases and J gave up 8 bases, with 15 bases separating them. The CDR3 has 13 amino acids. The DNA for the CDR3 is TGTGCCAGCAGCCCCCGTAGTCCCAAAGGCTACACCTTC. This sequence encodes CASSPRSPKGYTF. Using reference TRBV7-9 and TRBJ1-2 for the parts outside the CDR3, the full variable domain is DTGVSQNPRHKITKRGQNVTFRCDPISEHNRLYWYRQTLGQGPEFLTYFQNEAQLEKSRLLSDRFSAERPKGSFSTLEIQRTEQGDSAMYLCASSPRSPKGYTFGSGTRLTVV.

The rearrangement uses TRBV7-2 and TRBJ1-3; 10 bases are shared with TRBD1. Looked up from germline, CDR1 is SGHTA and CDR2 is FQGNSA. Germline trimming cut 5 bases from V and 2 bases from J; bases unmatched to any gene: 9. This CDR3 comprises 17 residues. The CDR3, as DNA: TGTGCCAGCAGCGGTACCGGGACAGGGGCAGCTGGAAACACCATATATTTT. The encoded protein is CASSGTGTGAAGNTIYF.

The CDR3 loop reads CASSVGQGYDEQYF. CDR3 sequence (DNA): TGCGCCAGCAGCGTGGGACAGGGGTATGACGAGCAGTACTTC. The rearrangement links TRBV5-1 to TRBJ2-7, with TRBD1 identical over 10 bases. This CDR3 is 14 amino acids long. V shed 4 bases and J 5 bases; nucleotides not matched to a gene: 6. The germline V gene has CDR1 SGHRS and CDR2 YFSETQ.

V usage is TRBV18 and J usage is TRBJ2-7; 8 bases agree with TRBD1. The CDR3 has 15 amino acids. V trimming: 4 bases; J trimming: 3 bases; junction bases outside the gene matches: 8. CDR1 and CDR2 from the germline V gene are KGHSH and LQKENI. The CDR3 DNA is TGTGCCAGCTCACAAACGGGACAGGACTACTACGAGCAGTACTTC. Translated, it gives CASSQTGQDYYEQYF.

This chain connects TRBV7-9 to TRBJ2-7; D might be TRBD2 (7 bases). The CDR3 is made up of 17 amino acids. The germline V and J ends were trimmed by 4 bases and 3 bases, with 22 bases remaining between them. Germline lookup yields CDR1 SEHNR and CDR2 FQNEAQ (reference sequence). The DNA for the CDR3 is TGTGCCAGCAGCTGGACAGCGGGACCCGGGGGGAGCTACGAGCAGTACTTC. Its protein product is CASSWTAGPGGSYEQYF.

The rearrangement joins TRBV15 to TRBJ1-1; 7 bases map to TRBD1. After removal of 3 bases from V and 1 base from J, the junction contained 5 bases not matched to a gene. CDR3 length: 15 residues. Germline CDR1 is LNHNV and CDR2 is YYDKDF (reference sequence). CDR3 in DNA: TGTGCCACCAGCAGCGACAGGGTCGGGAACACTGAAGCTTTCTTT. It yields the protein CATSSDRVGNTEAFF.

The gene calls are TRBV2 and TRBJ1-5, with D possibly TRBD1 on 5 matching bases. The germline V gene has CDR1 SNHLY and CDR2 FYNNEI. Trimming shortened V by 8 bases and J by 0 bases, and 11 bases separated the two germline ends. This CDR3 spans 14 amino acids. In DNA form, the CDR3 reads TGTGCCAGCTCGTCAGGGATTAGCAATCAGCCCCAGCATTTT. Translation gives CASSSGISNQPQHF.